This T cell receptor (beta chain) came from a study of OX40 agonist ivuxolimab in advanced cancers. Germline V gives CDR1 LGHNA, CDR2 YNFKEQ. V was trimmed by 4 bases and J by 7 bases, leaving 12 bases between them. The CDR3 loop spans 13 amino acids. Study observations and caveats: Mean expanded clone counts were higher in CD8+ than CD4+ T cells.

Points on this clone: Its antigen is not known.

Assay used: immunoSEQ multiplex PCR; TCRdb lists only in-frame clones, some missing. The sample lists tens of thousands of clones; about 82% were seen once. The chain joins TRBV4-2 to TRBJ2-3; D may be TRBD1 or TRBD2 (5 bases each). Specimen: CD4+ or CD8+ T cells sorted from blood, collected in a trial of the OX40 agonist ivuxolimab. The receptor was isolated from an adult with an advanced solid tumor such as melanoma, head and neck, liver or kidney cancer. CDR3 sequence reads: CASSLLGANTQYF. The CDR3 bases are TGTGCCAGCAGCCTACTAGGGGCGAATACGCAGTATTTT.